This T cell receptor beta chain is from a study of regulatory T cells in long-lasting Graves disease. The CDR3 consists of 17 residues. Deletions cut 1 base from V and 0 bases from J, with 12 bases between. General study points: Sharing of public clonotypes was greater in persistent patients (about 3,000) than in new patients (around 1,000).

A word on this clonotype: Its antigen remains unknown.

To make TCR beta libraries, researchers used iRepertoire HTBI primers and Arm-PCR of CDR3 regions. One entry per CDR3 protein, called by TCRdb with MiXCR from the multiplex PCR reads. The sample includes approximately 690,000 distinct CDR3 sequences, about 32% of them seen just once. Described time point: persistent/refractory GD, antithyroid drugs over 5 years with positive TRAb. The TCR library used RNA extracted from PBMCs. Patient provenance is recorded as an endocrinology department in Xi'an, China. The authors drew about 9 milliliters of peripheral blood into EDTA tubes. The TCR comes from a female donor with Graves disease. The chain uses TRBV12-3 or TRBV12-4 and TRBJ2-2; D is uncertain. Material: peripheral blood mononuclear cells (PBMCs), obtained when the disease was refractory, from a patient treated with antithyroid drugs. DNA of the CDR3: TGTGCCAGCAGTTTAGTAGGCCACATGCCGAACACCGGGGAGCTGTTTTTT. Its protein product is CASSLVGHMPNTGELFF.